Sequencing of this T cell receptor (beta chain) was carried out in a study of blood T cell repertoires in COVID-19. The Seattle patients, enrolled during active infection, were followed longitudinally. This clone was recorded only once. This CDR3 spans 14 amino acids. The germline CDR1 and CDR2 sequences are PRHDT and FYEKMQ (reference sequence). Between the trimmed V and J ends, which lost 7 bases and 3 bases, there was a span of 16 bases. The protocol was immunoSEQ multiplex PCR, while the TCRdb copy is restricted to in-frame clones and leaves out a portion. The sample yields 170,000 or so clones, roughly four fifths seen once.

The chain employs TRBV13 and TRBJ2-7; possibly TRBD1 for D (6 bases). The specimen was peripheral blood. This clonotype was obtained from a woman in her 70s with COVID-19, enrolled during active disease. The CDR3 sequence: CASTQRGSIYEQYF. The CDR3 DNA reads TGTGCCAGCACTCAGAGGGGGTCCATCTACGAGCAGTACTTC.